This T cell receptor beta chain was sequenced for a study of T-cell memory formation after mild COVID-19. This clonotype appeared a few times. The junction had 16 bases not matched to a gene; V was cut back by 5 bases and J by 5 bases. The length of the CDR3 is 17 residues. The germline V gene has CDR1 MNHNY and CDR2 SVGAGI (reference sequence). TCRdb itself ran the 5' RACE reads through MiXCR, one entry per CDR3 protein. The sample includes about 430,000 distinct CDR3 sequences, about a sixth of them seen just once. Sequences were obtained from PBMCs or a T cell subset sorted from them (not recorded which). The V and J genes are TRBV6-6 and TRBJ2-5; 8 bases are a match to TRBD2. This TCR derives from a man aged 18-30 years who had mild COVID-19 (a few samples of this study predate the infection). Cell type and time point are not known. This CDR3 reads CASSRGGASVQTETQYF. The DNA for the CDR3 is TGTGCCAGCAGTCGGGGGGGGGCTAGCGTTCAAACCGAGACCCAGTACTTC.